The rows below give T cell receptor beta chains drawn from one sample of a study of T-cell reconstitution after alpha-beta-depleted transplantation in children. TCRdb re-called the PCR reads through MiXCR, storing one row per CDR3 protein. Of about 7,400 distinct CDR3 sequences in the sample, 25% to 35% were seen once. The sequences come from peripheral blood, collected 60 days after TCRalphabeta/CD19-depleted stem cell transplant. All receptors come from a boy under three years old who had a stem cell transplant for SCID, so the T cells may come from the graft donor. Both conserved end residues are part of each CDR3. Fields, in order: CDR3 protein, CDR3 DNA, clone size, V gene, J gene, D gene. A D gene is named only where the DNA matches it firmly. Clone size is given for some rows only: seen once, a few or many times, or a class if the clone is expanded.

CDR3aa: CAICGQGPSKFFNYGYTF
CDR3nt: TGTGCCATCTGTGGACAGGGACCATCAAAATTCTTTAACTATGGCTACACCTTC
abundance: many
v_gene: TRBV10-3
j_gene: TRBJ1-2
d_gene: TRBD1

CDR3aa: CASHLAGRHQFF
CDR3nt: TGTGCCAGCCACCTAGCGGGGCGGCATCAGTTCTTC
abundance: many
v_gene: TRBV9
j_gene: TRBJ2-1
d_gene: TRBD2

CDR3aa: CASSYRDRCSNQPQHF
CDR3nt: TGTGCCAGCAGTTACCGGGACAGGTGTAGCAATCAGCCCCAGCATTTT
abundance: medium-sized
v_gene: TRBV6-5
j_gene: TRBJ1-5
d_gene: TRBD1

CDR3aa: CASSLVRTGELFF
CDR3nt: TGTGCCAGCAGCTTAGTTCGGACCGGGGAGCTGTTTTTT
abundance: -
v_gene: TRBV7-9
j_gene: TRBJ2-2
d_gene: -

CDR3aa: CASSERPGLEKLFF
CDR3nt: TGCGCCAGCAGTGAGAGACCAGGGTTGGAAAAACTGTTTTTT
abundance: many
v_gene: TRBV10-1
j_gene: TRBJ1-4
d_gene: -

CDR3aa: CASSLLRDGVQTQYF
CDR3nt: TGTGCCAGCAGTTTACTTAGGGATGGGGTTCAGACCCAGTACTTC
abundance: -
v_gene: TRBV27
j_gene: TRBJ2-5
d_gene: -

CDR3aa: CASSTTGLNTEAFF
CDR3nt: TGTGCCAGCAGCACGACAGGCCTGAACACTGAAGCTTTCTTT
abundance: medium-sized
v_gene: TRBV11-2
j_gene: TRBJ1-1
d_gene: -

CDR3aa: CASSFGPSGTEQYF
CDR3nt: TGCGCCAGCAGCTTCGGACCCTCGGGGACCGAGCAGTACTTC
abundance: -
v_gene: TRBV5-1
j_gene: TRBJ2-7
d_gene: -

CDR3aa: CASSSASMRSSYNEQFF
CDR3nt: TGTGCCAGCAGTTCGGCTAGCATGAGGTCCTCCTACAATGAGCAGTTCTTC
abundance: -
v_gene: TRBV12-3/TRBV12-4
j_gene: TRBJ2-1
d_gene: -

CDR3aa: CASSLWVVGSYGYTF
CDR3nt: TGTGCCAGCAGTTTATGGGTAGTCGGTAGCTATGGCTACACCTTC
abundance: -
v_gene: TRBV12-3/TRBV12-4
j_gene: TRBJ1-2
d_gene: -

CDR3aa: CSASRGLVQDYEQYF
CDR3nt: TGCAGTGCTAGTCGGGGGCTGGTACAGGACTACGAGCAGTACTTC
abundance: once
v_gene: TRBV20-1
j_gene: TRBJ2-7
d_gene: -

CDR3aa: CASPGRQGRTGELFF
CDR3nt: TGTGCCAGCCCAGGGAGGCAGGGGCGGACCGGGGAGCTGTTTTTT
abundance: many
v_gene: TRBV11-2
j_gene: TRBJ2-2
d_gene: -